This TCR beta chain was captured in a study of shared clonotypes between healthy human individuals (dated by TCRdb to the early 2020s). Regarding the complete study: A few men and two women, aged 18 to 49 years, made up the cohort. Blood TCR repertoires of four to six healthy adults were deeply sequenced to estimate repertoire size and the extent of clonotype sharing between individuals. To increase sequencing depth and limit assay-specific biases, different laboratories used diverse techniques to prepare libraries and sequence TCR repertoires. Each donor's leukapheresis produced roughly between roughly 0.85 and 9.5 billion PBMCs. The paper's findings and limits, for the study overall: The small number of donors limited the genetic and exposure-history diversity represented. Only blood was sampled, and tissue TCR repertoires likely differ from those in blood. Pairwise subsampling led to the expectation that sequencing depth would affect the degree of clonotype sharing among donors.

V is clipped by 1 base and J by 4 bases, and the sequence between their germline boundaries is 7 bases long. Reading the germline V gene gives CDR1 KGHSH and CDR2 LQKENI. Its CDR3 holds 14 amino acids, cysteine through phenylalanine. The CDR3 DNA has 42 bases and is translated from base 1. The donors were healthy, HIV-negative adults who had no recently reported acute infections or vaccinations. Only Caucasian adults living in Nashville, Tennessee, USA were represented among the donors. For unsorted samples, roughly 81 million PBMCs were counted and genomic DNA was extracted with the QIAamp DNA Blood Mini kit. Blood was collected by leukapheresis, and PBMCs were isolated by Ficoll-Histopaque density gradient centrifugation and then cryopreserved in liquid nitrogen vapor phase. Using the deep immunoSEQ assay, TCR CDR3 regions were amplified from genomic DNA by multiplex PCR. Extracted genomic DNA from each cell subset was distributed evenly across all wells of several immunoSEQ 96-well plates, and each plate was treated as a replicate. For unsorted PBMC, around 300 ng of genomic DNA, equivalent to around 30,000 T cell genomes, went into each replicate PCR. Ten immunoSEQ deep assay plates were used to sequence unsorted PBMC genomic DNA. Purified libraries were measured with a Qubit 3.0 fluorometer, size-checked on a Bioanalyzer 2100, and measured again with the KAPA Library Quantification kit. Every immunoSEQ 96-well plate was sequenced on a separate single-read 150-cycle Illumina NextSeq 550 flow cell. The original methods were these. Because the immunoSEQ output included only junctional sequences and no quality scores, the filtering could not be the same as the filtering used for full-length reads. Sequences were annotated with PyIR, a Python wrapper for IgBLAST v1.9, and V/J genes and CDR3 were assigned using IMGT germline references. Any read was removed if the V/J assignment was weak (E-value above 1e-6), the CDR3 was missing, or the read contained stop codons, out-of-frame junctions, or ambiguous translated residues. A V3J clonotype was defined by an identical inferred V gene, J gene, and CDR3 amino acid sequence. The percentage overlap between two repertoires was calculated by dividing the number of shared unique clonotypes by the size of the smaller repertoire. Repertoire richness was assessed with RTK rarefaction, the Chao1 estimator, and Recon v2.1 estimates of unobserved clonotypes. In TCRdb, the immuneACCESS table is reduced to in-frame sequences with V and J assigned. These tables do not hold every clone; where another copy was compared, an unresolved V gene accounts for under half, and the others remain unexplained. V, J and clone size derive from that table, while D and trimming were established from the DNA sequence. The sample table lists about 480,000 clones, 60% to 85% of them with a count of one. About an eighth of the sample is in the top ten clones.

This clone came up a few times. Its cognate antigen has yet to be identified. Base qualities were left out, and no much larger clone turns up one base away. The receptor was isolated from a woman in her forties in good health. Some clones in this sample may be carry-over from other donors' samples. What was sequenced was PBMCs. Recombination linked TRBV18 to TRBJ2-2; no D gene call is confident. The CDR3 reads as follows: CASSPLPSTGELFF. The DNA sequence reads TGTGCCAGCTCACCACTTCCCTCCACCGGGGAGCTGTTTTTT.